This TCR beta chain appears in the sequencing data of a study of cytomegalovirus exposure and HLA in healthy donors. Primers: 60 Vbeta forward and 13 Jbeta reverse. Clones were sequenced by immunoSEQ multiplex PCR, and TCRdb holds only the in-frame ones, with some missing. The sample carries 150,000 to 170,000 clones, about 80% recorded once. Details on this clone: One junction end disagrees with the germline gene, perhaps due to a read error.

The CDR3 is 14 residues long. The germline CDR1 and CDR2 sequences are SSHAT and FNYEAQ (reference sequence). The source of this sequence is a man younger than 40 in good health and CMV-seropositive. The chain carries TRBV7-7 and TRBJ2-5, with TRBD1 matching over 7 bases. Sequenced: PBMCs. The CDR3 DNA reads TGTGCTAGCAGCCTCGGGACAGCCCAAGAGACCCAGTACTTC. Translated, it gives CASSLGTAQETQYF.